This T cell receptor beta chain stems from a study of blood T cell repertoires in COVID-19. Study-level information: COVID-19 samples from acute and convalescent phases originated in the United States, Italy and Spain.

Germline CDR1 and CDR2: LNHDA and SQIVND (reference sequence). V lost 3 bases, J lost 1 base, and 0 bases stayed unmatched. The CDR3 loop spans 14 amino acids. Profiling relied on immunoSEQ multiplex PCR, and the TCRdb table lists in-frame clones only, not all of them. The sample yields under 250,000 clones, around 88% seen once. The sequence came from a man in his forties with active or convalescent COVID-19. The sequenced sample was peripheral blood. J is TRBJ2-4 and V is TRBV19; 7 bases are a match to TRBD2. In nucleotides, the CDR3 is TGTGCCAGTAGTATCGGGGGGGCCAAAAACATTCAGTACTTC. This translates into CASSIGGAKNIQYF.